One and the same sample provided the 30 T cell receptor beta chains below, sequenced in a study of Tregs in tolerant kidney transplant recipients. Some clones are missing from TCRdb's copy, which holds only in-frame ones; the method was immunoSEQ multiplex PCR. The sample carries about 100,000 clones, 90% recorded once. This specimen consisted of CD4+ T cells from blood, obtained before the transplant. These TCRs come from a human donor who received a combined kidney and bone marrow transplant.

The J gene is TRBJ2-2, the V gene TRBV5-4; perhaps TRBD1 as D (6 bases). V dropped 4 bases and J dropped 3 bases, with 16 bases sitting between them. CDR3 size: 16 residues. Germline V gives CDR1 SGHNT, CDR2 YYREEE (reference sequence). As DNA, the CDR3 is TGTGCCAGCAGCCATAAAGGACAGCTACACACCGGGGAGCTGTTTTTT. Translation gives CASSHKGQLHTGELFF.

The chain is built from TRBV6-4 and TRBJ1-2; possibly TRBD1 for D (6 bases). CDR3 size: 15 residues. In germline, CDR1 is MRHNA, CDR2 SNTAGT. V was clipped by 4 bases and J by 4 bases, with 16 bases between them. For the CDR3, the DNA is TGTGCCAGCAGTGTGGGGGCCGGATCCTTCTATGGCTACACCTTC. Protein sequence: CASSVGAGSFYGYTF.

V usage is TRBV5-1 and J usage is TRBJ1-2, with 9 bases matching TRBD1. The germline CDR1 and CDR2 sequences are SGHRS and YFSETQ. The CDR3 spans 14 residues. V lost 3 bases, J lost 3 bases, and 3 bases stayed unmatched. The CDR3 spells CASSWTGADYGYTF. The DNA of the CDR3 is TGCGCCAGCAGCTGGACAGGGGCGGACTATGGCTACACCTTC.

The rearrangement uses TRBV30 and TRBJ1-5; D is unclear. With 1 base removed from V and 5 bases from J, the gap between germline ends came to 12 bases. Germline V gene data show CDR1 as GTSNPN and CDR2 as SVGIG (reference sequence). The CDR3 covers 14 residues. CDR3 in DNA: TGTGCCTGGAGTGACCCCTTAGGAGATCAGCCCCAGCATTTT. This encodes CAWSDPLGDQPQHF.

The chain carries TRBV7-9 and TRBJ1-3, with D perhaps matching TRBD1 (6 bases). Trimming left V 7 bases short and J 0 bases short, with 10 bases between. This CDR3 is 14 amino acids long. Germline CDR1 SEHNR, CDR2 FQNEAQ (reference sequence). CDR3: CASNLRGSGNTIYF. CDR3 nucleotide sequence: TGTGCCAGCAACCTCAGGGGCTCTGGAAACACCATATATTTT.

The V and J genes are TRBV7-2 and TRBJ2-2; perhaps TRBD2 as D (6 bases). Germline V gene data show CDR1 as SGHTA and CDR2 as FQGNSA. There are 15 residues in the CDR3. With 3 bases removed from V and 4 bases from J, the gap between germline ends came to 12 bases. The CDR3 coding sequence is TGTGCCAGCAGCTTTCAGCCCGGGGGCACCGGGGAGCTGTTTTTT. The encoded protein is CASSFQPGGTGELFF.

This clone appeared once. The chain uses TRBV5-6 and TRBJ1-5, with 7 bases lining up with TRBD1. This CDR3 has 16 residues. Germline V gene lookup returns CDR1 SGHDT and CDR2 YYEEEE. J gave up 7 bases and V 4 bases, and 14 bases lay outside the gene matches. The CDR3 DNA reads TGTGCCAGCAGCGCCGGGACAGCGTCTTCGAGGCAGCCCCAGCATTTT. Residues: CASSAGTASSRQPQHF.

The chain uses TRBV5-1 and TRBJ2-2, with D possibly being TRBD2 (5 bases). The CDR3 sequence is 15 residues long. V was cut by 4 bases and J by 1 base, with 11 bases left in between. CDR1 is SGHRS and CDR2 is YFSETQ in the germline V gene. The DNA of the CDR3 is TGCGCCAGCAGCACCCCACGGGGGAACACCGGGGAGCTGTTTTTT. Protein product: CASSTPRGNTGELFF.

The rearrangement links TRBV2 to TRBJ1-6, with 10 bases fitting TRBD1. The CDR3 has 14 residues. The ends lost 8 bases at V and 10 bases at J; junction bases unmatched: 8. Germline lookup yields CDR1 SNHLY and CDR2 FYNNEI. CDR3 residues: CASGLTGGDSPLHF. CDR3 nucleotide sequence: TGTGCCAGCGGCCTGACAGGGGGCGACTCACCCCTCCACTTT.

The chain uses TRBV6-5 and TRBJ2-2, with D maybe TRBD1 (5 bases). Germline CDR1 and CDR2: MNHEY and SVGAGI. There are 11 residues in the CDR3. The V end lost 6 bases, the J end lost 7 bases, and 6 bases lay between the germline ends. The CDR3 DNA reads TGTGCCAGCAGAGGGGTCGGGGAGCTGTTTTTT. Residues: CASRGVGELFF.

The chain joins TRBV11-2 to TRBJ2-5; D might be TRBD2 (7 bases). The CDR3 extends over 16 amino acids. V shed 0 bases and J shed 4 bases, with 15 bases lying between them. From germline, CDR1 is SGHAT and CDR2 FQNNGV. CDR3 nucleotide sequence: TGTGCCAGCAGCTTAGAATGGGGGGGCGGATCAGAGACCCAGTACTTC. Amino acids: CASSLEWGGGSETQYF.

The chain combines TRBV19 with TRBJ2-5, with TRBD1 as a possible D gene (6 bases). Germline values: CDR1 LNHDA, CDR2 SQIVND (reference sequence). V lost 4 bases and J lost 2, with 8 bases in between. The CDR3 consists of 13 residues. CDR3 region: CASSTQGQETQYF. DNA of the CDR3: TGTGCCAGTAGTACACAGGGTCAAGAGACCCAGTACTTC.

The V call is TRBV6-6, the J call TRBJ1-1, with a possible D match to TRBD1 (6 bases). CDR1 MNHNY and CDR2 SVGAGI come from the germline V gene (reference sequence). The CDR3 totals 15 residues. The germline V and J ends were trimmed by 2 bases and 1 base, with 11 bases remaining between them. CDR3 in amino acids: CASSYAVTGNTEAFF. CDR3 DNA: TGTGCCAGCAGTTACGCAGTGACAGGGAACACTGAAGCTTTCTTT.

This sequence joins TRBV19 and TRBJ2-1, with 9 bases matching TRBD1. The CDR3 length is 13 residues. The V and J ends lost 9 bases and 3 bases, in that order; junction bases with no gene match: 3. Per the germline V gene, CDR1 is LNHDA and CDR2 is SQIVND (reference sequence). This CDR3 reads CASRDRDYNEQFF. CDR3 nucleotides: TGTGCCAGCCGGGACAGGGACTACAATGAGCAGTTCTTC. Complete variable domain (other parts from reference TRBV19 and TRBJ2-1): DGGITQSPKYLFRKEGQNVTLSCEQNLNHDAMYWYRQDPGQGLRLIYYSQIVNDFQKGDIAEGYSVSREKKESFPLTVTSAQKNPTAFYLCASRDRDYNEQFFGPGTRLTVL.

The gene calls are TRBV29-1 and TRBJ2-2; the D gene is possibly TRBD1 (5 bases). Germline assignment: CDR1 SQVTM and CDR2 ANQGSEA. The V gene lost 3 bases and the J gene lost 2 bases, with 7 bases spanning the gap. The CDR3 contains 13 residues. The CDR3 is CSVDDSNTGELFF. The DNA for the CDR3 is TGCAGCGTTGATGACAGTAACACCGGGGAGCTGTTTTTT.

The genes are TRBV11-2 and TRBJ2-3, with 13 bases fitting TRBD2. Germline CDR1 reads SGHAT; CDR2 reads FQNNGV. The length of the CDR3 is 16 residues. V trimming: 3 bases; J trimming: 5 bases; junction bases outside the gene matches: 5. Here the CDR3 DNA reads TGTGCCAGCAGCTTTACTAGCGGGAGGGGGGTAGATACGCAGTATTTT. Translation: CASSFTSGRGVDTQYF.

V is TRBV7-2 and J is TRBJ2-5; the match to TRBD1 covers 8 bases. CDR1 and CDR2 (germline): SGHTA, FQGNSA. V lost 6 bases and J lost 5; bases outside the gene matches: 5. The CDR3 covers 13 residues. For the CDR3, the DNA is TGTGCCAGCAGACTGGACAGGGACGAGACCCAGTACTTC. Translation: CASRLDRDETQYF. The variable domain in full, completed from reference TRBV7-2 and TRBJ2-5, reads GAGVSQSPSNKVTEKGKDVELRCDPISGHTALYWYRQSLGQGLEFLIYFQGNSAPDKSGLPSDRFSAERTGGSVSTLTIQRTQQEDSAVYLCASRLDRDETQYFGPGTRLLVL.

The chain combines TRBV25-1 with TRBJ2-1, with D tentatively TRBD2 (6 bases). V dropped 2 bases and J dropped 8 bases, with 16 bases sitting between them. CDR3 length equals 15 residues. CDR1 MGHDK and CDR2 SYGVNS come from the germline V gene. The CDR3 spells CASSEATKLADEQFF. The CDR3 DNA sequence: TGTGCCAGCAGTGAAGCCACGAAACTAGCCGATGAGCAGTTCTTC.

V gene TRBV28 combines with J gene TRBJ2-3, with 7 bases that match TRBD2. The CDR3 sequence is 15 residues long. From germline, CDR1 is MDHEN and CDR2 SYDVKM. J gave up 4 bases and V 10 bases, and 14 bases lay outside the gene matches. The CDR3 protein is CATAVGGPGADTQYF. The CDR3 nucleotides read TGTGCCACCGCCGTGGGAGGGCCGGGGGCAGATACGCAGTATTTT.

This clone was recorded a few times. Other DNA sequences within the sample encode an identical CDR3. The gene calls are TRBV7-2 and TRBJ1-1, with no clear D. V lost 2 bases, J lost 0 bases, and 4 bases lay in between. CDR3 length: 13 amino acids. Per the germline V gene, CDR1 is SGHTA and CDR2 is FQGNSA. The CDR3 DNA reads as TGTGCCAGCAGCTTACAGATGAACACTGAAGCTTTCTTT. Amino acid sequence: CASSLQMNTEAFF.

This clone appeared a few times. This chain joins TRBV19 and TRBJ1-1, with D hard to call. The CDR3 consists of 13 residues. The germline CDR1 and CDR2 sequences are LNHDA and SQIVND (reference sequence). V dropped 6 bases and J dropped 4 bases, with 12 bases sitting between them. The DNA of the CDR3 is TGTGCCAGTAGCGTTGGTCTAGGCACTGAAGCTTTCTTT. Its protein is CASSVGLGTEAFF.

The V call is TRBV2, the J call TRBJ2-7; TRBD2 agrees at 7 bases. There are 15 residues in the CDR3. Germline V gene lookup returns CDR1 SNHLY and CDR2 FYNNEI. V shed 3 bases and J 3 bases; nucleotides not matched to a gene: 8. The CDR3 here is CASSDRRSGNYEQYF. In DNA form, the CDR3 reads TGTGCCAGCAGTGATAGGCGAAGCGGGAACTACGAGCAGTACTTC.

The CDR3 sequence: CASSQPGLAGGEQYF. The DNA for the CDR3 is TGCGCCAGCAGCCAGCCTGGACTAGCGGGAGGCGAGCAGTACTTC. This chain joins TRBV4-1 and TRBJ2-7, with 14 bases fitting TRBD2. The CDR3 extends over 15 amino acids. The germline CDR1 and CDR2 sequences are MGHRA and YSYEKL. Trimming took 3 bases from V and 6 from J; bases not matched to a gene: 4.

V and J are TRBV5-8 and TRBJ1-5; no definite D call. The V and J ends lost 4 bases and 4 bases respectively, with 15 bases between them. Per germline, CDR1 SGHTS and CDR2 YDEGEE. CDR3 length: 15 amino acids. CDR3 residues: CASSNERPRNQPQHF. CDR3 nucleotides: TGTGCCAGCAGCAATGAACGGCCGAGGAATCAGCCCCAGCATTTT.

The chain has TRBV18 and TRBJ1-1; TRBD1 is a possible D gene (5 bases). The ends were cut back, 3 bases at V and 2 bases at J, with 28 bases in the middle. CDR3 size: 20 residues. Germline loops: CDR1 KGHSH, CDR2 LQKENI. For the CDR3, the DNA is TGTGCCAGCTCACCCCGCATTCCCCCATTTAACGACAGAGCAAACACTGAAGCTTTCTTT. Protein: CASSPRIPPFNDRANTEAFF.

The chain recombines TRBV5-1 with TRBJ2-1, with TRBD2 matching 10 bases. Per the germline V gene, CDR1 is SGHRS and CDR2 is YFSETQ. With 4 bases clipped from V and 3 bases from J, the junction kept 7 bases outside the gene matches. The CDR3 runs to 16 residues. The chain's CDR3 is CASSGATSGFYNEQFF. DNA for the CDR3: TGCGCCAGCAGCGGCGCGACTAGCGGGTTCTACAATGAGCAGTTCTTC.

This clone has just one count. V and J are TRBV2 and TRBJ1-4; 7 bases match TRBD1. Trimming took 6 bases from V and 8 from J; bases not matched to a gene: 6. The CDR3 totals 13 residues. Germline loops: CDR1 SNHLY, CDR2 FYNNEI. The CDR3 protein is CASREEQGEKLFF. Here the CDR3 DNA reads TGTGCCAGCAGAGAGGAACAGGGGGAAAAACTGTTTTTT.

V and J are TRBV14 and TRBJ2-1, with 16 positions matching TRBD2. The CDR3 is 17 amino acids. In germline, CDR1 is SGHDN, CDR2 FVKESK. The junction had 8 bases not matched to a gene; V was cut back by 5 bases and J by 7 bases. The CDR3 DNA reads as TGTGCCAGCAGCTATTCGGGACTAGCGGGGGGGCGAAATGAGCAGTTCTTC. It translates to CASSYSGLAGGRNEQFF.

The chain carries TRBV6-5 and TRBJ1-1, with D possibly matching TRBD1 (6 bases). Trimming shortened V by 0 bases and J by 1 base, and 12 bases separated the two germline ends. From germline, CDR1 is MNHEY and CDR2 SVGAGI. This CDR3 region has 16 residues. The CDR3 sequence is CASSYSTGQTNTEAFF. As DNA, the CDR3 is TGTGCCAGCAGTTACTCGACGGGACAAACGAACACTGAAGCTTTCTTT.

This chain joins TRBV2 and TRBJ1-2, with 9 bases fitting TRBD1. The CDR3 loop spans 13 amino acids. Germline V gene sequence: CDR1 SNHLY, CDR2 FYNNEI. Losses at the gene ends were 6 bases for V and 10 bases for J; bases not matched to a gene: 9. CDR3 sequence: CASRPSQGADYTF. CDR3 DNA sequence: TGTGCCAGCAGGCCGTCACAGGGGGCGGACTACACCTTC.